One and the same sample provided the 8 T cell receptor beta chains below, sequenced in a study of spatial heterogeneity in lung cancer. Study findings and constraints: The number of expanded tumor alpha and beta chains correlated with mutation number.

TCRdb itself ran the 5' RACE reads through MiXCR, one entry per CDR3 protein. The data hold 17,000 or so distinct CDR3 sequences, with 6.2% observed a single time. Which antigens these TCRs recognize remains unknown. This sample's time point: sample taken at primary tumor resection. This specimen consisted of lung tumor tissue, obtained at surgery. The source is a male donor with early-stage non-small cell lung cancer.

This clonotype has a handful of counts. The chain links TRBV5-5 to TRBJ2-5; D is uncertain. With 2 bases removed from V and 2 bases from J, the gap between germline ends came to 4 bases. From germline, CDR1 is SGHKS and CDR2 YYEKEE (reference sequence). The CDR3 runs to 12 residues. CDR3 residues: CASSLRQETQYF. The CDR3 DNA follows: TGTGCCAGCAGCTTAAGGCAAGAGACCCAGTACTTC.

This rearrangement joins TRBV11-2 to TRBJ2-7; the D gene is possibly TRBD1 (5 bases). Per the germline V gene, CDR1 is SGHAT and CDR2 is FQNNGV. V was shortened by 7 bases and J by 5 bases, with 18 bases between the two germline ends. There are 14 residues in the CDR3. CDR3 in amino acids: CASTIGWQGDEQYF. CDR3 bases: TGTGCCAGCACTATAGGTTGGCAGGGCGACGAGCAGTACTTC. The full variable domain, rest sourced from reference TRBV11-2 and TRBJ2-7, is EAGVAQSPRYKIIEKRQSVAFWCNPISGHATLYWYQQILGQGPKLLIQFQNNGVVDDSQLPKDRFSAERLKGVDSTLKIQPAKLEDSAVYLCASTIGWQGDEQYFGPGTRLTVT.

This clonotype came up a few times. The rearrangement joins TRBV3-1 to TRBJ2-5; D not certain. Germline values: CDR1 LGHDT, CDR2 YNNKEL (reference sequence). CDR3 length: 11 residues. V shed 5 bases and J shed 9 bases, with 10 bases lying between them. The DNA for the CDR3 is TGTGCCAGCAGCTCATATAGGGCCCAGTACTTC. This sequence encodes CASSSYRAQYF.

This clonotype was seen only once. The chain combines TRBV5-1 with TRBJ2-2, with unresolved D. Trimming shortened V by 6 bases and J by 5 bases, and 5 bases separated the two germline ends. The CDR3 is 11 amino acids. CDR1 and CDR2 (germline): SGHRS, YFSETQ. Written as DNA, the CDR3 is TGCGCCAGCACCTTTACCGGGGAGCTGTTTTTT. Translation gives CASTFTGELFF.

This chain uses TRBV29-1 with TRBJ2-5; TRBD1 is a possible D gene (6 bases). V was pared by 4 bases and J by 5 bases, with 8 bases between. This CDR3 is 11 amino acids long. The germline gives CDR1 SQVTM, CDR2 ANQGSEA. The CDR3 region has the DNA TGCAGCGTTGCAGGGGTGGAGACCCAGTACTTC. This codes for CSVAGVETQYF. Complete variable domain (other parts from reference TRBV29-1 and TRBJ2-5): SAVISQKPSRDICQRGTSLTIQCQVDSQVTMMFWYRQQPGQSLTLIATANQGSEATYESGFVIDKFPISRPNLTFSTLTVSNMSPEDSSIYLCSVAGVETQYFGPGTRLLVL.

By sample fraction, this clonotype is medium-sized (0.01 to 0.1%). V is TRBV4-2 and J is TRBJ2-7, with D perhaps matching TRBD1 (6 bases). The V and J ends lost 6 bases and 2 bases respectively, with 14 bases between them. CDR3 length: 14 amino acids. Germline assignment: CDR1 LGHNA and CDR2 YNFKEQ. CDR3 coding DNA: TGTGCCAGCAGAAACAGGGCTGATACCTACGAGCAGTACTTC. Translating gives CASRNRADTYEQYF.

This chain joins TRBV11-2 and TRBJ2-6, with 8 nucleotides matching TRBD2. The germline CDR1 and CDR2 sequences are SGHAT and FQNNGV. The CDR3 length is 15 residues. V lost 5 bases to trimming and J lost 9 bases; unmatched junction nucleotides: 9. CDR3 coding DNA: TGTGCCAGCAGCACCCCTCGCGGGGGGTTCAACGTCCTGACTTTC. This translates into CASSTPRGGFNVLTF.

The genes are TRBV27 and TRBJ1-1; 7 nucleotides align to TRBD1. This CDR3 spans 15 amino acids. Trimming cost V 0 bases and J 8 bases; bases outside gene matches: 9. Germline V gene sequence: CDR1 MNHEY, CDR2 SMNVEV (reference sequence). This CDR3 is CASSLSITGADEAFF. For the CDR3, the DNA is TGTGCCAGCAGTTTATCGATCACAGGGGCAGACGAAGCTTTCTTT.